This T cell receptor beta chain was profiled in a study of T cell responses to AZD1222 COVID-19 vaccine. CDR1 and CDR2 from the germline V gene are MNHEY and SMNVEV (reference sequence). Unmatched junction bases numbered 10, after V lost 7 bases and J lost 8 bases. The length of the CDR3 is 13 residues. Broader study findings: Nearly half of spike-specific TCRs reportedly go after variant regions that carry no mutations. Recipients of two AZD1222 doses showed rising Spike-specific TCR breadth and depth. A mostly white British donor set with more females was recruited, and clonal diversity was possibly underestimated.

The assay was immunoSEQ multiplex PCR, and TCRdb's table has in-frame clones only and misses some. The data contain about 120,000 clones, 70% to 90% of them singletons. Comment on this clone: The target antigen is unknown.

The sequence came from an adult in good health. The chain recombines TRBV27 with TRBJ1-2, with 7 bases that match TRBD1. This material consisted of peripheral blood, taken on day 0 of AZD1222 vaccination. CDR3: CASNLTGARGYTF. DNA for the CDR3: TGTGCCAGCAACCTTACAGGGGCCCGCGGCTACACCTTC.